This TCR beta chain was recovered during a study of T-cell memory formation after mild COVID-19. The 5'RACE method, run with constant-segment primers, produced TCR alpha and TCR beta cDNA libraries (carrying sample barcodes and UMIs). A single record per CDR3 protein comes from TCRdb applying MiXCR to the 5' RACE reads. The profile covers roughly 86,000 distinct CDR3 sequences, with about 13% appearing a single time and over 25% taken by the ten largest. This CDR3 is 15 amino acids long. Germline assignment: CDR1 MNHEY and CDR2 SVGAGI. V dropped 2 bases and J dropped 1 base, with 6 bases sitting between them. General observations from the study: Clones that shrank (day 15 to 85) were balanced CD4/CD8, whereas later expanders leaned CD4+. Within pre-infection memory, some responding clones were found, suggesting cross-reactive memory joined.

This clonotype was found a few times. Antigen specificity is unknown. The receptor was isolated from an adult woman who had mild COVID-19 (a few samples of this study predate the infection). Cell type and time point are not known. Sequences were obtained from PBMCs or a T cell subset sorted from them (not recorded which). The chain couples TRBV6-5 to TRBJ2-6; D is unresolved. In DNA, the CDR3 is TGTGCCAGCAGTTACGGGGTGTCTGGGGCCAACGTCCTGACTTTC. It specifies CASSYGVSGANVLTF.